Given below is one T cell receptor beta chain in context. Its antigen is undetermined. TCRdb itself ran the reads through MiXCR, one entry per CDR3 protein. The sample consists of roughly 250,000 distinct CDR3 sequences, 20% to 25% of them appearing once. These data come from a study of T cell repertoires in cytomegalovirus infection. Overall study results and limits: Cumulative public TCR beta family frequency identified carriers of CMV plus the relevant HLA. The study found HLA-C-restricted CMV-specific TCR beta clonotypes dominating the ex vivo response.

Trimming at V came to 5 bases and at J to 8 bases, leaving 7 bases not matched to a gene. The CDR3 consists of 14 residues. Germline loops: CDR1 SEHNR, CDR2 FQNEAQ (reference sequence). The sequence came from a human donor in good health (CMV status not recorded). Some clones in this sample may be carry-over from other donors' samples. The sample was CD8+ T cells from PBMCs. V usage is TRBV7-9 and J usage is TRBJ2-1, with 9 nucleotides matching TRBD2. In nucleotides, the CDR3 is TGTGCCAGCAGCCCCGGCGGGGGGGTCGATGAGCAGTTCTTC. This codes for CASSPGGGVDEQFF.